The subject of this entry is one T cell receptor beta chain. Its cognate antigen is unknown. Germline lookup yields CDR1 MGHDK and CDR2 SYGVNS. Trimming at V came to 3 bases and at J to 0 bases, leaving 7 bases not matched to a gene. The CDR3 sequence is 17 residues long. The data originate from a study of follicular helper T cells after annual influenza vaccination. Study-level information: Blood was drawn on days 0, 7 and 28 after vaccination. For some subjects, blood spans the 2013-2014, 2014-2015 and 2015-2016 annual vaccinations.

Sample time point: 2014-2015 season, 7 days after vaccination. Libraries were prepared by immunoSEQ multiplex PCR; TCRdb keeps only in-frame clonotypes and omits some of them. Here the sample spans just under 4,000 clones, 82% being singletons. Broader study findings: Yearly vaccinations repeatedly recalled conserved clonotypes in ICOS+CD38+ cTfh. Rare clonotypes were missed; only about 9-22% of cells gave TCRB.

The starting material was CXCR5- memory CD4+ T cells sorted from blood, obtained 7 days after influenza vaccination. This receptor was taken from an adult who received the influenza vaccine. The V and J genes are TRBV25-1 and TRBJ2-2, with 7 bases that match TRBD1. CDR3 region: CASSDRLGTANTGELFF. The CDR3 DNA is TGTGCCAGCAGTGATCGACTCGGGACAGCGAACACCGGGGAGCTGTTTTTT.